Following are 9 T cell receptor beta chains from one sample sequenced in a study of cytomegalovirus exposure and HLA in healthy donors. Primers for the PCR totalled 60 Vbeta and 13 Jbeta. Some clones are missing from TCRdb's copy, which holds only in-frame ones; the method was immunoSEQ multiplex PCR. The data hold roughly 130,000 clones, with about 8.5% observed a single time. The sequenced sample consisted of PBMCs. These receptors originate from a man aged 35 to 55 in good health and CMV-seronegative.

This chain joins TRBV4-1 and TRBJ1-2; possible D gene TRBD1, 5 bases. Trimming left V 4 bases short and J 8 bases short, with 14 bases between. Germline assignment: CDR1 MGHRA and CDR2 YSYEKL. The CDR3 has 13 residues. The CDR3 protein is CASSLSGGEGYTF. As DNA, the CDR3 is TGCGCCAGCAGCCTCTCGGGGGGGGAAGGCTACACCTTC.

There are a few counts of this clone. V and J are TRBV6-1 and TRBJ1-1; no clear D gene. This CDR3 is built from 14 residues. From germline, CDR1 is MNHNS and CDR2 SASEGT. Trimming stripped 0 bases from V and 4 bases from J, with 9 bases between. This CDR3 is CASSEARGITEAFF. CDR3 bases: TGTGCCAGCAGTGAAGCGCGAGGGATCACTGAAGCTTTCTTT.

This clone was recorded a few times. The chain uses TRBV6-1 and TRBJ1-1; D not resolved. The germline CDR1 and CDR2 sequences are MNHNS and SASEGT. Trimming took 4 bases from V and 1 from J, leaving 7 bases between them. This CDR3 has 13 amino acids. The CDR3, as DNA: TGTGCCAGCAGTGTCAACAGGAACACTGAAGCTTTCTTT. This encodes CASSVNRNTEAFF.

The V call is TRBV7-9, the J call TRBJ2-7; D uncertain. Germline values: CDR1 SEHNR, CDR2 FQNEAQ (reference sequence). The CDR3 covers 13 residues. Trimming removed 5 bases from V and 2 bases from J, with 10 bases in between. The chain's CDR3 is CASSPISAYEQYF. The CDR3 DNA is TGTGCCAGCAGCCCTATTTCGGCCTACGAGCAGTACTTC.

A few counts support this clone. The CDR3 DNA reads as TGTGCCAGCAGCTTAGAAGGGGTCCCCCGGGAGACCCAGTACTTC. Amino acid sequence: CASSLEGVPRETQYF. This rearrangement joins TRBV7-7 to TRBJ2-5, with D possibly TRBD1 on 5 matching bases. Per germline, CDR1 SSHAT and CDR2 FNYEAQ (reference sequence). CDR3 length equals 15 residues. The germline V and J ends were trimmed by 1 base and 5 bases, with 14 bases remaining between them.

This clone has just a few counts. The gene calls are TRBV29-1 and TRBJ1-1, with D hard to call. Germline CDR1 reads SQVTM; CDR2 reads ANQGSEA. Trimming took off 4 bases at V and 8 bases at J, with 11 bases between the two ends. This CDR3 is 11 amino acids long. The CDR3 DNA follows: TGCAGCGTTGGACTCTCGGGGGAAGCTTTCTTT. It yields the protein CSVGLSGEAFF.

The J gene is TRBJ2-1, the V gene TRBV30, with a weak D call TRBD2 (6 bases). Germline loops: CDR1 GTSNPN, CDR2 SVGIG (reference sequence). Trimming cost V 2 bases and J 7 bases, with 21 bases left between them. This CDR3 has 16 residues. The DNA of the CDR3 is TGTGCCTGGAGTCAAGGATACAGGAGGGTCCGTAATGAGCAGTTCTTC. As protein: CAWSQGYRRVRNEQFF.

The chain uses TRBV7-9 and TRBJ2-4, with no clear D. CDR3 size: 13 residues. Germline CDR1 is SEHNR and CDR2 is FQNEAQ (reference sequence). With 1 base removed from V and 7 bases from J, the gap between germline ends came to 8 bases. Here the CDR3 reads CASSLGLENIQYF. In DNA, the CDR3 is TGTGCCAGCAGCTTAGGTTTGGAGAACATTCAGTACTTC.

The table lists this clone with a few counts. The gene calls are TRBV10-3 and TRBJ2-3, with a weak D call TRBD2 (5 bases). CDR3 length: 14 residues. V lost 2 bases, J lost 2 bases, and 8 bases lay in between. CDR1 is ENHRY and CDR2 is SYGVKD in the germline V gene. The CDR3 reads CAISEEGVTDTQYF. The CDR3 DNA reads as TGTGCCATCAGTGAGGAGGGTGTCACAGATACGCAGTATTTT.